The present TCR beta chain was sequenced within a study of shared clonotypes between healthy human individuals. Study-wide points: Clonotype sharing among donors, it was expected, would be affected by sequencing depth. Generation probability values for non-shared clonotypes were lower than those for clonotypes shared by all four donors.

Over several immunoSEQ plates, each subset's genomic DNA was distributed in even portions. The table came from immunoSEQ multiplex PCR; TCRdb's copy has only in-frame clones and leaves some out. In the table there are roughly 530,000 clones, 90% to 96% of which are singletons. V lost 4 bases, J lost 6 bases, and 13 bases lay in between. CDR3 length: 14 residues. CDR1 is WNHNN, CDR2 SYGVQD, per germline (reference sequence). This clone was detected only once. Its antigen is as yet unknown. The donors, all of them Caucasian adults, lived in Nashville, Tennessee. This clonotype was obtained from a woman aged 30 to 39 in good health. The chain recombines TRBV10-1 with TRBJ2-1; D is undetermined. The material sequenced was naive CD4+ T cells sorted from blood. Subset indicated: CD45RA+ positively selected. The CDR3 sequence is CASSAPFGGNEQFF. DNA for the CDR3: TGCGCCAGCAGTGCTCCCTTCGGCGGCAATGAGCAGTTCTTC.